This record covers a single T cell receptor (beta chain). The data were produced by immunoSEQ multiplex PCR, yet TCRdb's version contains in-frame clones alone and is incomplete. The sample shows some 250,000 clones, approximately 86% of them seen only once. This sample is drawn from a study of blood T cell repertoires in COVID-19. For the study at large: COVID-19 samples from acute and convalescent phases originated in the United States, Italy and Spain.

This receptor was taken from a human donor in a cohort sampled during active COVID-19. The sequencing sample was made of peripheral blood.

The CDR3 reads CASSLVSSYEQYF. The CDR3 DNA sequence: TGTGCCAGCAGCTTGGTGAGCTCCTACGAGCAGTACTTC. The chain has TRBV5-4 and TRBJ2-7; D is undetermined. Germline CDR1 is SGHNT and CDR2 is YYREEE (reference sequence). The V end lost 0 bases, the J end lost 0 bases, and 4 bases lay between the germline ends. The CDR3 is 13 residues long.